This T cell receptor beta chain was documented in a study of T cell responses to AZD1222 COVID-19 vaccine. Study at large: Recipients boosted at about 4 weeks or about 12 weeks are pooled.

Comment on this clone: Its antigen remains unidentified.

V trimming: 0 bases; J trimming: 13 bases; junction bases outside the gene matches: 8. Germline V gene lookup returns CDR1 MNHEY and CDR2 SVGEGT. The length of the CDR3 is 14 residues. Study conclusions and caveats: Females made up more of the donors, who were largely white British, and clonal diversity may have come out too low. Following two doses of AZD1222, Spike-specific TCR breadth and depth rose.

Assay used: immunoSEQ multiplex PCR; TCRdb lists only in-frame clones, some missing. In the table there are about 100,000 clones, nearly 95% of which are singletons. This rearrangement joins TRBV6-2 or TRBV6-3 to TRBJ2-2; 7 bases agree with TRBD2. The sequences come from peripheral blood, collected on day 0 of AZD1222 vaccination. This sequence originates from an adult in good health. The chain's CDR3 is CASSYSTVREALFF. CDR3 in DNA: TGTGCCAGCAGTTACTCGACAGTCCGGGAGGCGCTGTTTTTT.